Here is one TCR beta chain with its context. This entry comes from a study of cytomegalovirus exposure and HLA in healthy donors. Trimming removed 0 bases from V and 12 bases from J, with 23 bases in between. CDR1 is GTSNPN, CDR2 SVGIG, per germline (reference sequence). The CDR3 sequence is 16 residues long. The PCR was carried out with 60 Vbeta primers and 13 Jbeta primers. Sequenced by immunoSEQ multiplex PCR; TCRdb stores in-frame clones only, minus some. The sample yields more than 200,000 clones, more than 60% seen once. This TCR was sampled from a man aged 40-49 years in good health and CMV-seronegative. Material: PBMCs. V is TRBV30 and J is TRBJ2-2, with a tentative D call TRBD2 (5 bases). The CDR3 sequence: CAWSVATTPSPGKLFF. CDR3 DNA: TGTGCCTGGAGTGTAGCCACGACCCCTTCACCGGGGAAGCTGTTTTTT.